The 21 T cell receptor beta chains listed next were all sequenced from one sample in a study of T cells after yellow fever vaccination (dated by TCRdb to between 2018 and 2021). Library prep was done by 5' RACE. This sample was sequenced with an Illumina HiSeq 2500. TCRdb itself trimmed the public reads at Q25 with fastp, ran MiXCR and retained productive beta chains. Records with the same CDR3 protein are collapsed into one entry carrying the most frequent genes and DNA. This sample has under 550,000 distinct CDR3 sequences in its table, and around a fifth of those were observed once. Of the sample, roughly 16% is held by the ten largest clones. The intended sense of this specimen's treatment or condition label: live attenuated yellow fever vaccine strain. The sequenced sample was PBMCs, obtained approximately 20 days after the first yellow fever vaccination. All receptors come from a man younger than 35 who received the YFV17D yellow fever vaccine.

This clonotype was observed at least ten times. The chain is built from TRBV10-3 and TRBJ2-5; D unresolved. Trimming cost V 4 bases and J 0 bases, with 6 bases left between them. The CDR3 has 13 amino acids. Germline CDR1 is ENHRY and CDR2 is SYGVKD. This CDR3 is CAISGINQETQYF. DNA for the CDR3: TGTGCCATCAGTGGGATCAACCAAGAGACCCAGTACTTC.

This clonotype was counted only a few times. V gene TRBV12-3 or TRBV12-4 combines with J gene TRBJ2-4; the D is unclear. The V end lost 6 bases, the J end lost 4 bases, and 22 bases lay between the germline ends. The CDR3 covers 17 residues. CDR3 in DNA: TGTGCCAGCAGAGACACAAGCATAGGGTTTTCGAAAAACATTCAGTACTTC. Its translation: CASRDTSIGFSKNIQYF.

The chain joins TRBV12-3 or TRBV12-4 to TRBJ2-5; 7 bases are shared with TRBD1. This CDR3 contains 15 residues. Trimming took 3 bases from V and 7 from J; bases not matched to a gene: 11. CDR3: CASSLRGGTLATQYF. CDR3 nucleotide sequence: TGTGCCAGCAGTTTGAGAGGGGGCACTCTCGCGACCCAGTACTTC.

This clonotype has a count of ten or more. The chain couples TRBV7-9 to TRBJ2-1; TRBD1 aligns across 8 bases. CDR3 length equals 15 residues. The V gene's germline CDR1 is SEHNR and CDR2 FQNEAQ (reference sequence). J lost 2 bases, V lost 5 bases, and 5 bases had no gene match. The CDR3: CASSPGQGTYNEQFF. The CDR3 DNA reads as TGTGCCAGCAGCCCAGGACAGGGAACCTACAATGAGCAGTTCTTC.

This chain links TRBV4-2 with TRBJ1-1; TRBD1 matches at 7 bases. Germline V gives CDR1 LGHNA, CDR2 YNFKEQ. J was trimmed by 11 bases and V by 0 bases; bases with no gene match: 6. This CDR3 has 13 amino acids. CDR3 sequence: CASSQEKGARAFF. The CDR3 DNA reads TGTGCCAGCAGCCAAGAAAAGGGGGCGAGGGCTTTCTTT.

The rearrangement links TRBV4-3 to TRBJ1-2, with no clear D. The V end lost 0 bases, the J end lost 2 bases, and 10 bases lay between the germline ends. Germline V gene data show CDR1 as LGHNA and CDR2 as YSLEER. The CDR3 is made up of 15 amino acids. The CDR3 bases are TGCGCCAGCAGCCAAGAGGTGCGAGCAAACTATGGCTACACCTTC. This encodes CASSQEVRANYGYTF.

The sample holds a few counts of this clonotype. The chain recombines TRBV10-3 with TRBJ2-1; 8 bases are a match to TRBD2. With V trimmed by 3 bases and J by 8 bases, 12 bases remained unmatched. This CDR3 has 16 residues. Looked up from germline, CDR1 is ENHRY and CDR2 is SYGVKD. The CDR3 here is CAISDRAAGGGDEQFF. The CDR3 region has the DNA TGTGCCATCAGTGATCGAGCTGCGGGGGGCGGGGATGAGCAGTTCTTC.

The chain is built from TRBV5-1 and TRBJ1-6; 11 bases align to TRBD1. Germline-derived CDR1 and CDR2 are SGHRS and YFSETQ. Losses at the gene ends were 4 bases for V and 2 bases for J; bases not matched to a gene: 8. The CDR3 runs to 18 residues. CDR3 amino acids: CASSNRDRGEAYNSPLHF. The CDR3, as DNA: TGCGCCAGCAGCAACCGGGACAGGGGGGAGGCCTATAATTCACCCCTCCACTTT.

CDR3: CASSDETILSYSYTF. The CDR3 DNA sequence: TGTGCCAGCAGCGACGAAACAATACTATCGTATAGCTACACCTTC. The chain has TRBV7-9 and TRBJ1-2; no clear D gene. Germline CDR1 is SEHNR and CDR2 is FQNEAQ (reference sequence). Trimming shortened V by 5 bases and J by 9 bases, and 22 bases separated the two germline ends. The CDR3 is 15 residues long.

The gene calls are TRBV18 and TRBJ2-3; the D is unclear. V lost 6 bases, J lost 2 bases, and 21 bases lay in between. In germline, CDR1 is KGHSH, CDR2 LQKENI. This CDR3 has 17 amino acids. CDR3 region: CASSQPPWRTHTDTQYF. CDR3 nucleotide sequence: TGTGCCAGCTCCCAACCCCCCTGGCGGACCCACACAGATACGCAGTATTTT. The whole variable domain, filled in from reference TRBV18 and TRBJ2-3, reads NAGVMQNPRHLVRRRGQEARLRCSPMKGHSHVYWYRQLPEEGLKFMVYLQKENIIDESGMPKERFSAEFPKEGPSILRIQQVVRGDSAAYFCASSQPPWRTHTDTQYFGPGTRLTVL.

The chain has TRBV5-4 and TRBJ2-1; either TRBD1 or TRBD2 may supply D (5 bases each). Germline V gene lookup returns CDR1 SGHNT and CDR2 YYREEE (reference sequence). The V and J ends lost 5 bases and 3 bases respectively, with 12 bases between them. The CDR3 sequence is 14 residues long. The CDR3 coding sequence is TGTGCCAGCAGTTCGGGGCGCCTCTACAATGAGCAGTTCTTC. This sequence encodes CASSSGRLYNEQFF.

CDR3: CASSLNGGYQPQHF. DNA of the CDR3: TGTGCCAGCAGTTTGAACGGCGGTTATCAGCCCCAGCATTTT. This rearrangement joins TRBV28 to TRBJ1-5; D unclear. Trimming stripped 3 bases from V and 5 bases from J, with 11 bases between. This CDR3 region has 14 residues. Per germline, CDR1 MDHEN and CDR2 SYDVKM.

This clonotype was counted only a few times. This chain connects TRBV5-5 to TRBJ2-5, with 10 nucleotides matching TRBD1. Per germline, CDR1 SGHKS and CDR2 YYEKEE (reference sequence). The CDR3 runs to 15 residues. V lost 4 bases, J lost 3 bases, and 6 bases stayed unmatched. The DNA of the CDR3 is TGTGCCAGCAGCGTACCGGGACAGGGGAAAGAGACCCAGTACTTC. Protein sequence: CASSVPGQGKETQYF. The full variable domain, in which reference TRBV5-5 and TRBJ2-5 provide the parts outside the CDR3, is DAGVTQSPTHLIKTRGQQVTLRCSPISGHKSVSWYQQVLGQGPQFIFQYYEKEERGRGNFPDRFSARQFPNYSSELNVNALLLGDSALYLCASSVPGQGKETQYFGPGTRLLVL.

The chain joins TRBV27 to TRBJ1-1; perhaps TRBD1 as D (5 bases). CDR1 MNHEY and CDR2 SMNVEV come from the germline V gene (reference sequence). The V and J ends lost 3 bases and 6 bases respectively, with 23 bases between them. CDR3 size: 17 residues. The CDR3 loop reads CASSFRVGGQTVAEAFF. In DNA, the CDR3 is TGTGCCAGCAGTTTTCGGGTTGGAGGACAAACCGTCGCTGAAGCTTTCTTT.

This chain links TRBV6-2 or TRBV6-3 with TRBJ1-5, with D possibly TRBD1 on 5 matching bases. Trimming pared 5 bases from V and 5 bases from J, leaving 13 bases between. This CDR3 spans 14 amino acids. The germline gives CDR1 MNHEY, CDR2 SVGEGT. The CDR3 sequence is CASSPKGYDQPQHF. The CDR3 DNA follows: TGTGCCAGCAGTCCAAAGGGGTACGATCAGCCCCAGCATTTT.

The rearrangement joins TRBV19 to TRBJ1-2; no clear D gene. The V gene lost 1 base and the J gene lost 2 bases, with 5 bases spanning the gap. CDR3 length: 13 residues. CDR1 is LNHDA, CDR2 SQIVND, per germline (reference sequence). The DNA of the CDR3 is TGTGCCAGTAGTATAGGCAGCAACTATGGCTACACCTTC. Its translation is CASSIGSNYGYTF.

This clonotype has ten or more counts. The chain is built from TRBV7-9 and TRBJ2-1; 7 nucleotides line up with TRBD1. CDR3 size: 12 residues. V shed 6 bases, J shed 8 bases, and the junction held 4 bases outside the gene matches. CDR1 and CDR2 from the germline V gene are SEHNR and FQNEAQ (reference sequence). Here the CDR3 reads CASSHTGDEQFF. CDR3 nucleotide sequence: TGTGCCAGCAGTCATACAGGGGATGAGCAGTTCTTC.

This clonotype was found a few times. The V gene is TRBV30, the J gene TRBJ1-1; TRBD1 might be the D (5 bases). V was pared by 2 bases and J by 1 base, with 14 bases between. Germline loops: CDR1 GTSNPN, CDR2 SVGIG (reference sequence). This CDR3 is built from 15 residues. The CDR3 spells CAWSLRGGSNTEAFF. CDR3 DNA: TGTGCCTGGAGTCTCCGGGGGGGGTCGAACACTGAAGCTTTCTTT.

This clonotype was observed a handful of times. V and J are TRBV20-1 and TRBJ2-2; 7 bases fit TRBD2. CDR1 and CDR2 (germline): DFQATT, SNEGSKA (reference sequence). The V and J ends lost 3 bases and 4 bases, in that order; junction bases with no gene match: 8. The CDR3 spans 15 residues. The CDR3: CSASAGGYVTGELFF. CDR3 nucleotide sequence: TGCAGTGCTAGCGCCGGGGGGTACGTCACCGGGGAGCTGTTTTTT.

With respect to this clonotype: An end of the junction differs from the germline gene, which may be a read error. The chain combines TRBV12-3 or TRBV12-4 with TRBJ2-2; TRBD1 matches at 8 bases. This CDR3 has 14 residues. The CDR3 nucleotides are TGTACCAGCAGAGGACAGGGTGGCACCGGGGAGCTGTTTTTT. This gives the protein CTSRGQGGTGELFF.

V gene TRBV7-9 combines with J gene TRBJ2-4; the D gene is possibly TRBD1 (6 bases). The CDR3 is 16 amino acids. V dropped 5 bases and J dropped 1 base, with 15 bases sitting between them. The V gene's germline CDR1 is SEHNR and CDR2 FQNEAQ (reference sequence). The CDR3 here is CASSPDSTYAKNIQYF. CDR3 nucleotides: TGTGCCAGCAGCCCGGACAGTACTTATGCCAAAAACATTCAGTACTTC.